The entry below gives a single T cell receptor (beta chain) sequence along with its context. Antigen unknown. This record comes from a study of T cells in Graves' hyperthyroidism and ophthalmopathy. Study-level information: Blood from the periphery was taken at initial diagnosis, before any treatment.

Over 18 months, lack of ophthalmopathy progression marked Graves' hyperthyroidism as stable. The study left out patients who had uncontrolled infection, other autoimmune disease, pregnancy or lactation. Study-level results: Ophthalmopathy cases were set apart from stable hyperthyroidism by a 13 V-J model.

The germline gives CDR1 MNHEY, CDR2 SVGAGI. Trimming removed 2 bases at V and 11 bases at J, with 12 bases between. The CDR3 is 12 amino acids. Amplified TCR beta CDR3 regions derived from RNA transcripts. RT-PCR in the first round (using the HTBI primer set) targeted the TCR CDR3. TCRdb used MiXCR to reprocess the multiplex PCR reads, holding one entry per CDR3 protein. Among about half a million distinct CDR3 sequences listed, about a fifth were seen once. V is TRBV6-5 and J is TRBJ1-1, with a tentative D call TRBD1 (5 bases). The sample consisted of blood. The TCR sequence derives from a man between 18 and 35 years old with Graves' hyperthyroidism. CDR3 in DNA: TGTGCCAGCAGTTACCGGGGGGGAGGCGCTTTCTTT. Amino acid sequence: CASSYRGGGAFF.